This entry features one TCR beta chain sequence. The sample originates from a study of CD8 T cells in Susac syndrome. Study-wide context: Patients with Susac syndrome were therapy-naive, on corticosteroids, or on intravenous immunoglobulin alone at the time that blood was drawn.

Reverse transcription of roughly 0.5 to 1 ug RNA used random hexamers. TCRdb recomputed calls from the immunoSEQ multiplex PCR reads with MiXCR, one row per CDR3 protein. The top ten hold 0.16% of the sample, which has 150,000 to 180,000 distinct CDR3 sequences, 85% to 95% seen once. Losses at the gene ends were 2 bases for V and 7 bases for J; bases not matched to a gene: 4. The length of the CDR3 is 14 residues. Germline CDR1 DFQATT, CDR2 SNEGSKA (reference sequence). Sequences were obtained from CD4+ T cells from PBMCs. The sequence came from a human donor with Susac syndrome. The J gene is TRBJ2-1, the V gene TRBV20-1, with TRBD1 identical over 11 bases. CDR3 residues: CSARRTGGFNEQFF. CDR3 bases: TGCAGTGCTAGAAGGACAGGGGGCTTTAATGAGCAGTTCTTC.